This T cell receptor beta chain was profiled in a study of CD8 T cells in Susac syndrome. Study observations and caveats: As the study acknowledged, the number of individuals in its TCR sequencing and HLA analysis was relatively small.

On this clonotype: Its antigen is still unknown.

Reverse transcription of about 0.45 to 1 ug RNA was performed with random hexamers. Across 54 Vbeta and 13 Jbeta, immunoSEQ multiplex PCR amplified TCR beta CDR3. A single record per CDR3 protein comes from TCRdb applying MiXCR to the immunoSEQ multiplex PCR reads. The table shows about 150,000 distinct CDR3 sequences, with roughly 95% occurring only once. Sequencing of TCR beta was undertaken in CD8+ and CD4+ T cells derived from blood. Bulk CD8+ and CD4+ cells came from magnetic negative isolation; CD8+ TEMRA by FACS. The CDR3 runs to 18 residues. Germline V gene data show CDR1 as MNHEY and CDR2 as SMNVEV (reference sequence). V shed 6 bases, J shed 1 base, and the junction held 16 bases outside the gene matches.

V gene TRBV27 combines with J gene TRBJ2-3; 7 bases match TRBD2. The clonotype comes from a human donor with multiple sclerosis. What was sequenced was CD8+ T cells from PBMCs. The DNA for the CDR3 is TGTGCCAGCAGCACTCCCCGGGACTACCCTCGGGGCACAGATACGCAGTATTTT. Translation gives CASSTPRDYPRGTDTQYF.